The source of this T cell receptor beta chain is a study of identical twins. In TCRdb, the 5' RACE reads were re-called with MiXCR into one record per CDR3 protein. The sample holds about 100,000 distinct CDR3 sequences, 4.5% to 6.5% seen once. Study-wide findings and caveats: Memory repertoires showed no such pattern, whereas abundant cord blood beta clonotypes carried fewer insertions.

In the case of this clonotype: What it binds is not known.

This CDR3 has 14 residues. CDR1 is KGHSH and CDR2 is LQKENI in the germline V gene. V lost 3 bases and J 5 bases, leaving 13 bases between the germline ends. This receptor was taken from a woman aged 45 to 65 in good health. The chain joins TRBV18 to TRBJ2-5, with a possible D match to TRBD2 (5 bases). The sequenced sample consisted of memory T cells sorted from blood. CDR3 residues: CASSPEGVWETQYF. CDR3 nucleotides: TGTGCCAGCTCACCTGAGGGAGTCTGGGAGACCCAGTACTTC.